A selection of T cell receptor beta chains follows, all from one sample in a study of preoperative IRX-2 immunotherapy in early breast cancer. TCRdb's copy holds only in-frame clones and misses some; the assay was immunoSEQ multiplex PCR. The sample yields 30,000 or so clones, over 65% seen once. The specimen was obtained from a patient treated with IRX-2 immunotherapy. These receptor sequences come from a human donor with breast cancer. Both conserved end residues are part of each CDR3. The D gene is left open where the match is weak. Not all rows give a size; the values are once, few, many and, for expanded clones, a class.

d_call | j_call | clone_size | v_call | cdr3_aa | cdr3_nt
TRBD2 | TRBJ2-2 | . | TRBV12-5 | CASTYSGTDTGELFF | TGTGCCAGCACCTACAGCGGGACGGACACCGGGGAGCTGTTTTTT
TRBD1 | TRBJ1-6 | few | TRBV11-3 | CASRIETGMKNSPLHF | TGTGCCAGCAGGATAGAGACAGGGATGAAAAATTCACCCCTCCACTTT
. | TRBJ2-1 | . | TRBV29-1 | CSVNQGDNEQFF | TGCAGCGTTAACCAGGGTGACAATGAGCAGTTCTTC
. | TRBJ1-1 | . | TRBV6-8 | CASTPPRNTEAFF | TGTGCCAGCACCCCTCCCAGGAACACTGAAGCTTTCTTT
. | TRBJ2-2 | . | TRBV7-7 | CASSHSHDSNTGELFF | TGTGCCAGCAGCCATTCCCACGATTCGAACACCGGGGAGCTGTTTTTT
. | TRBJ1-1 | . | TRBV6-8 | CASSPRWGTEAFF | TGTGCCAGCAGCCCCCGTTGGGGCACTGAAGCTTTCTTT
. | TRBJ2-7 | few | TRBV11-3 | CASSSGPLPTYEQYF | TGTGCCAGCAGCTCGGGACCTCTACCCACATACGAGCAGTACTTC
. | TRBJ2-2 | . | TRBV14 | CASSQDWVTINTGELFF | TGTGCCAGCAGCCAAGATTGGGTGACCATAAACACCGGGGAGCTGTTTTTT
. | TRBJ1-1 | . | TRBV6-8 | CASSQRVGAAFF | TGTGCCAGCAGTCAACGGGTGGGGGCGGCTTTCTTT
TRBD1 | TRBJ1-4 | few | TRBV11-3 | CASSLETGRKKLFF | TGTGCCAGCAGCTTAGAGACAGGGAGGAAAAAACTGTTTTTT
TRBD1 | TRBJ1-1 | . | TRBV18 | CASSQRRDSEAFF | TGTGCCAGCTCGCAACGGCGGGACAGTGAAGCTTTCTTT
. | TRBJ1-5 | . | TRBV6-8 | CASSRKGALGNQPQHF | TGTGCCAGCAGTCGGAAAGGAGCCCTGGGGAATCAGCCCCAGCATTTT
TRBD2 | TRBJ2-3 | once | TRBV11-3 | CASSLVREGDTQYF | TGTGCCAGCAGCTTAGTGCGGGAGGGAGATACGCAGTATTTT
. | TRBJ2-7 | . | TRBV11-3 | CASSLSASPTYEQYF | TGTGCCAGCAGCTTGTCGGCTAGCCCAACCTACGAGCAGTACTTC
. | TRBJ2-1 | . | TRBV11-3 | CASSLGWASSYNEQFF | TGTGCCAGCAGCCTGGGGTGGGCTAGCTCCTACAATGAGCAGTTCTTC
TRBD1 | TRBJ1-2 | . | TRBV11-3 | CASSSTRQGAAPYGYTF | TGTGCCAGCAGCTCCACCCGACAGGGGGCGGCCCCATATGGCTACACCTTC
. | TRBJ2-7 | . | TRBV11-3 | CASSLGGGSYEQYF | TGTGCCAGCAGCTTAGGAGGGGGCTCCTACGAGCAGTACTTC
TRBD1 | TRBJ2-7 | once | TRBV6-8 | CASRTGGHEQYF | TGTGCCAGCAGGACAGGGGGACACGAGCAGTACTTC
TRBD2 | TRBJ2-5 | . | TRBV7-7 | CASSRGLAGETQYF | TGTGCCAGCAGCCGCGGACTAGCAGGGGAGACCCAGTACTTC
. | TRBJ1-2 | . | TRBV19 | CASSTSRANYGYTF | TGTGCCAGTAGTACCTCACGGGCTAACTATGGCTACACCTTC
. | TRBJ1-5 | . | TRBV11-3 | CASSPTREYSNQPQHF | TGTGCCAGCAGCCCAACGCGGGAATATAGCAATCAGCCCCAGCATTTT
TRBD2 | TRBJ2-5 | once | TRBV18 | CASSSSGAQETQYF | TGTGCCAGCTCGTCTAGCGGGGCCCAAGAGACCCAGTACTTC
. | TRBJ2-7 | . | TRBV18 | CASSAGPSYEQYF | TGTGCCAGCTCTGCAGGACCCTCCTACGAGCAGTACTTC
. | TRBJ2-6 | . | TRBV6-8 | CASSYGRYIGANVLTF | TGTGCCAGCAGTTACGGAAGGTACATTGGGGCCAACGTCCTGACTTTC
TRBD1 | TRBJ1-2 | . | TRBV19 | CASTGTGVPGGYTF | TGTGCCAGTACCGGGACAGGGGTTCCGGGTGGCTACACCTTC
TRBD1 | TRBJ1-6 | . | TRBV7-6 | CASSADRANSPLHF | TGTGCCAGCAGCGCAGACAGGGCCAATTCACCCCTCCACTTT
. | TRBJ2-5 | . | TRBV28 | CASSSSRLAGWETQYF | TGTGCCAGCAGTTCATCCCGGCTAGCCGGGTGGGAGACCCAGTACTTC
TRBD1 | TRBJ1-1 | . | TRBV11-3 | CASSSLRDRRTEAFF | TGTGCCAGCAGCAGCCTCCGGGACAGGAGAACTGAAGCTTTCTTT
TRBD1 | TRBJ1-1 | . | TRBV28 | CASRQRDRANTEAFF | TGTGCCAGCAGGCAACGGGACAGGGCTAACACTGAAGCTTTCTTT
. | TRBJ2-2 | once | TRBV5-1 | CASSLHRATNTGELFF | TGCGCCAGCAGCCTACACAGGGCTACGAACACCGGGGAGCTGTTTTTT
. | TRBJ1-1 | . | TRBV29-1 | CSVDGSSNTEAFF | TGCAGCGTTGACGGCAGCTCGAACACTGAAGCTTTCTTT
. | TRBJ1-1 | . | TRBV6-8 | CASSSGNTEAFF | TGTGCCAGCAGTTCAGGGAACACTGAAGCTTTCTTT
. | TRBJ2-7 | . | TRBV6-8 | CASSYFPVRSSYEQYF | TGTGCCAGCAGTTACTTCCCCGTTAGGAGCTCCTACGAGCAGTACTTC
. | TRBJ1-2 | . | TRBV28 | CASRRRLLDGYTF | TGTGCCAGCAGACGGCGCCTCCTGGATGGCTACACCTTC
. | TRBJ2-7 | once | TRBV11-3 | CASSLVYGSSYEQYF | TGTGCCAGCAGCTTGGTGTACGGGAGCTCCTACGAGCAGTACTTC
. | TRBJ1-3 | few | TRBV19 | CASTFGRANGNTIYF | TGTGCCAGTACCTTCGGCAGGGCTAATGGAAACACCATATATTTT
. | TRBJ2-7 | . | TRBV5-1 | CASSNLDGSYEQYF | TGCGCCAGCAGCAACCTGGACGGATCCTACGAGCAGTACTTC
. | TRBJ1-5 | . | TRBV19 | CASSWGSQKGQPQHF | TGTGCCAGTAGTTGGGGCTCTCAAAAGGGACAGCCCCAGCATTTT
. | TRBJ2-7 | . | TRBV27 | CASSLVRPPYEQYF | TGTGCCAGCAGTTTAGTCAGGCCTCCCTACGAGCAGTACTTC
TRBD1 | TRBJ2-1 | . | TRBV7-6 | CASSLGQGALNEQFF | TGTGCCAGCAGCCTGGGACAGGGGGCTCTGAATGAGCAGTTCTTC
. | TRBJ2-7 | . | TRBV23-1 | CASSQDAGVDYEQYF | TGCGCCAGCAGCCAAGATGCAGGGGTGGATTACGAGCAGTACTTC
. | TRBJ1-1 | . | TRBV28 | CASSLFSSWGSAFF | TGTGCCAGCAGTTTATTTTCTTCTTGGGGGTCAGCTTTCTTT
TRBD1 | TRBJ2-5 | . | TRBV19 | CASSLLGQAQETQYF | TGTGCCAGTTCCCTTTTGGGACAGGCACAAGAGACCCAGTACTTC
. | TRBJ1-2 | . | TRBV14 | CASSQVDWTLHNYGYTF | TGTGCCAGCAGCCAAGTAGATTGGACACTTCACAACTATGGCTACACCTTC
TRBD1 | TRBJ2-7 | . | TRBV7-4 | CASSFRDRDRGYF | TGTGCCAGCAGCTTCCGCGACCGGGACAGGGGGTACTTC
. | TRBJ2-3 | . | TRBV11-3 | CASSLGQGLSDTQYF | TGTGCCAGCAGCTTGGGGCAGGGGCTAAGTGATACGCAGTATTTT
. | TRBJ1-4 | . | TRBV4-1 | CASSPLTGTNEKLFF | TGCGCCAGCAGCCCCTTGACGGGAACTAATGAAAAACTGTTTTTT
. | TRBJ1-5 | few | TRBV11-3 | CASSFGNTGFQPQHF | TGTGCCAGCAGCTTCGGCAATACAGGGTTTCAGCCCCAGCATTTT
TRBD1 | TRBJ1-1 | . | TRBV28 | CASLGTANTEAFF | TGTGCCAGCCTAGGGACAGCAAACACTGAAGCTTTCTTT
TRBD2 | TRBJ2-1 | once | TRBV12-5 | CASGAPLGGGPYNEQFF | TGTGCTAGTGGTGCCCCTCTGGGCGGGGGGCCGTACAATGAGCAGTTCTTC
. | TRBJ2-7 | . | TRBV7-7 | CASSPYSTANEQYF | TGTGCCAGCAGCCCATATTCGACAGCGAACGAGCAGTACTTC